The clone carrying this TCR beta chain was seen a few times. Its specificity is unknown. The protocol was immunoSEQ multiplex PCR, while the TCRdb copy is restricted to in-frame clones and leaves out a portion. The sample consists of about 59,000 clones, roughly 89% of them appearing once. The sample originates from a study of T cell responses to AZD1222 COVID-19 vaccine. General study findings and limits: Across the whole spike, CD4 TCRs peaked at regions 160-218 and 743-854. Clonal diversity may have been underestimated, and the donors were mostly white British, with more females than males. In all cases, repertoires were sampled only after the peak T cell response. Spike-specific TCR repertoires showed rising breadth and depth after two AZD1222 doses.

The CDR3 is made up of 15 amino acids. Germline V CDR1 and CDR2: SGHTA, FQGNSA. V was shortened by 0 bases and J by 2 bases, with 5 bases between the two germline ends. This TCR was recovered from an adult who received the AZD1222 COVID-19 vaccine. Sequences were derived from peripheral blood, sampled 28 days after the second AZD1222 dose. The genes are TRBV7-2 and TRBJ2-6; D not resolved. The CDR3 DNA reads TGTGCCAGCAGCTTAGCGGGCGCTGGGGCCAACGTCCTGACTTTC. It codes for CASSLAGAGANVLTF.